This T cell receptor beta chain came from a study of Graves' ophthalmopathy and Graves' hyperthyroidism. As for the study in general: The blood sample was drawn at first diagnosis and before any treatment. Points from the study as a whole: Stable hyperthyroidism and ophthalmopathy were told apart by a 13-signature model, which achieved around 90% sensitivity and around 80% specificity. Thyroid clonotypes that were expanded above 0.001 frequency mostly also appeared in blood.

This clonotype has a count of ten or more. The antigen remains unidentified. The CDR3 has 13 amino acids. V was shortened by 5 bases and J by 8 bases, with 15 bases between the two germline ends. As the template, RNA transcripts were used to amplify TCR beta CDR3 regions. First-round RT-PCR used HTBI primers; second-round multiplex PCR followed. TCRdb re-called the multiplex PCR reads through MiXCR, storing one row per CDR3 protein. Found here are about 500,000 distinct CDR3 sequences, around 15% of them singletons; the top ten hold 9.5% to 10%. Diagnosis was based on clinical symptoms, serum thyroxine, TRAb, thyroid ultrasound and orbital computed tomography.

Sequenced sample: blood. The TCR comes from a woman aged 30 to 39 with Graves' ophthalmopathy. The chain uses TRBV12-3 or TRBV12-4 and TRBJ1-2; D uncertain. CDR3 nucleotides: TGTGCCAGCAGTCTCAATGTAGGCTTAGGCTACACCTTC. Its protein product is CASSLNVGLGYTF.